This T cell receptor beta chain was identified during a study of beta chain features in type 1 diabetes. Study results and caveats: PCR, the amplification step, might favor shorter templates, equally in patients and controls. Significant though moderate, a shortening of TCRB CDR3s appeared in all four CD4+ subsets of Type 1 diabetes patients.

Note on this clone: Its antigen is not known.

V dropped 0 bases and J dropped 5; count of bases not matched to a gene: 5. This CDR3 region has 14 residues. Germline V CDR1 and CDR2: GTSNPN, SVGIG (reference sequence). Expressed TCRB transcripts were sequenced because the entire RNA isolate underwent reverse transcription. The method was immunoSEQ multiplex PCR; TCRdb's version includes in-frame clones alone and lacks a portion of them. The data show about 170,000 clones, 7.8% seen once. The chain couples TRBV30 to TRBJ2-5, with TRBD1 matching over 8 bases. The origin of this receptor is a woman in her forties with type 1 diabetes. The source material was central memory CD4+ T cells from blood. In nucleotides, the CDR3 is TGTGCCTGGAGTGTACAGGGGGTCAGGGAGACCCAGTACTTC. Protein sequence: CAWSVQGVRETQYF.